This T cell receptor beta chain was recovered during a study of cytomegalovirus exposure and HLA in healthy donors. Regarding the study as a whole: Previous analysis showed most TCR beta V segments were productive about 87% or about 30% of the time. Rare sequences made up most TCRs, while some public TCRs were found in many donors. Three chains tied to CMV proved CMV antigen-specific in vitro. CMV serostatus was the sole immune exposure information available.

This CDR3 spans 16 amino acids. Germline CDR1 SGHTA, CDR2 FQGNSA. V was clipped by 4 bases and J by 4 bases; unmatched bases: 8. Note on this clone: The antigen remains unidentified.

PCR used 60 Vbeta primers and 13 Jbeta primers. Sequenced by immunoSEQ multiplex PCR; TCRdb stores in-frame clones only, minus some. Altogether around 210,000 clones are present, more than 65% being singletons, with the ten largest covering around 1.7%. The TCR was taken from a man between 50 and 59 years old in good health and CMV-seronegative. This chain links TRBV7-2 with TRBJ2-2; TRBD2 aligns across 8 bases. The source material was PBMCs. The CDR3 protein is CASSSPGLAGTGELFF. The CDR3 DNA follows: TGTGCCAGCAGCTCACCTGGGCTAGCGGGCACCGGGGAGCTGTTTTTT.